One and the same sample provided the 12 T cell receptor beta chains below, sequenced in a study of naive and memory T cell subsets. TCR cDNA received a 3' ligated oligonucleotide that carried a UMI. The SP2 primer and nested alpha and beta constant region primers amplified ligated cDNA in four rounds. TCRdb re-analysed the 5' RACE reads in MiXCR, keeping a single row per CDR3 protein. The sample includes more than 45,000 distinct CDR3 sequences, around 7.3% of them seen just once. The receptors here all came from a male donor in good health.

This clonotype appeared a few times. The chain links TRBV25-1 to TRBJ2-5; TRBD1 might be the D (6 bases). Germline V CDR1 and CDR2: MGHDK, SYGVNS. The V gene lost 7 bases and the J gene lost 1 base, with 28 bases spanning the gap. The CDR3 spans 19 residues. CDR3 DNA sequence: TGTGCCAGCACCGGGACACAGGGAAGGAGAGACGACCTCCAAGAGACCCAGTACTTC. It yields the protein CASTGTQGRRDDLQETQYF.

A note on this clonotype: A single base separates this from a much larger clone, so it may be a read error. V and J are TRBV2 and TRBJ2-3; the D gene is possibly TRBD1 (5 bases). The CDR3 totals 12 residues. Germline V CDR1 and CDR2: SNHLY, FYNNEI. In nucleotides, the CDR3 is TGTGCCAGCAGGATGACAGCAGAAACGCAGTATTTT. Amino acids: CASRMTAETQYF.

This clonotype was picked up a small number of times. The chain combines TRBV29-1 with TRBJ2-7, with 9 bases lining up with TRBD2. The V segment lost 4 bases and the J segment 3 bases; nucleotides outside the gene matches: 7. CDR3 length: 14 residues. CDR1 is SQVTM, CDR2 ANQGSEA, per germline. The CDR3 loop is CSVGRSSGDYEQYF. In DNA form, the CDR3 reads TGCAGCGTTGGAAGATCTAGCGGGGACTACGAGCAGTACTTC.

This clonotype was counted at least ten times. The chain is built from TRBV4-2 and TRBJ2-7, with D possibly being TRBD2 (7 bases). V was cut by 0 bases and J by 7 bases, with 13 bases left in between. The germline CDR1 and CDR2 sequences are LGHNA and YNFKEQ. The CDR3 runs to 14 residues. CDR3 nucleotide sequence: TGTGCCAGCAGCCAAGAAGGGGGGGTAGATGAGCAGTACTTC. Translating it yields CASSQEGGVDEQYF.

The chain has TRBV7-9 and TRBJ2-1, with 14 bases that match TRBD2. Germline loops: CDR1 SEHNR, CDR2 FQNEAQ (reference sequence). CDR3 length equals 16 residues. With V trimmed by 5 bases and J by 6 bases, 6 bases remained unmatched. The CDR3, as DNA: TGTGCCAGCAGCACGGAGACTAGCGGGAGGGGCAATGAGCAGTTCTTC. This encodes CASSTETSGRGNEQFF.

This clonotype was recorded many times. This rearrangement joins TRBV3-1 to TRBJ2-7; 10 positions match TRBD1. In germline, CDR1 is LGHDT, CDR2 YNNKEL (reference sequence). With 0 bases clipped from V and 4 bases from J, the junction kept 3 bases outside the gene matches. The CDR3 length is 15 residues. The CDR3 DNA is TGTGCCAGCAGCCAAGAAGGGACAGGGGTATACGAGCAGTACTTC. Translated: CASSQEGTGVYEQYF.

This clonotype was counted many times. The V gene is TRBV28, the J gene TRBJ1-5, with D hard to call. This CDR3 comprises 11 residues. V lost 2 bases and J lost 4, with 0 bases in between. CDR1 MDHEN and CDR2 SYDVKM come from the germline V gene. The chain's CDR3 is CASSLNQPQHF. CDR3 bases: TGTGCCAGCAGTTTAAATCAGCCCCAGCATTTT.

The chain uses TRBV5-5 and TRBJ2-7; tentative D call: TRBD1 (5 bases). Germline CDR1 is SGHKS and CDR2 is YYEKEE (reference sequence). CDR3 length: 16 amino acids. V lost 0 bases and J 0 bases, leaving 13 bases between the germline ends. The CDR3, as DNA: TGTGCCAGCAGCTTGGGCTCAGGGATAATCTCCTACGAGCAGTACTTC. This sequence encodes CASSLGSGIISYEQYF. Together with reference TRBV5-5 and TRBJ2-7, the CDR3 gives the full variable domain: DAGVTQSPTHLIKTRGQQVTLRCSPISGHKSVSWYQQVLGQGPQFIFQYYEKEERGRGNFPDRFSARQFPNYSSELNVNALLLGDSALYLCASSLGSGIISYEQYFGPGTRLTVT.

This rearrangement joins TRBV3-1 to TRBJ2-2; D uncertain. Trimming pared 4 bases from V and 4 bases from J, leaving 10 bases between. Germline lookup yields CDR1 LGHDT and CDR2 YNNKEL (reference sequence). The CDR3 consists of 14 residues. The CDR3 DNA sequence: TGTGCCAGCAGCCCCTCCCGGGTCACCGGGGAGCTGTTTTTT. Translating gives CASSPSRVTGELFF.

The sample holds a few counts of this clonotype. The chain's CDR3 is CSALRADRSYNNQPQHF. In DNA form, the CDR3 reads TGCAGTGCCTTGCGGGCCGACAGAAGTTATAACAATCAGCCCCAGCATTTT. The chain is built from TRBV20-1 and TRBJ1-5; D might be TRBD1 (5 bases). CDR1 and CDR2 from the germline V gene are DFQATT and SNEGSKA (reference sequence). This CDR3 region has 17 residues. V was trimmed by 6 bases and J by 3 bases, leaving 24 bases between them.

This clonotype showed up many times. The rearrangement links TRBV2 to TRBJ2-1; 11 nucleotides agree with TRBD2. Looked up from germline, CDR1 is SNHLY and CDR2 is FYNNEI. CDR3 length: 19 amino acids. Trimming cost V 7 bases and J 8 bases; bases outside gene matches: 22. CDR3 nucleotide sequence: TGTGCCAGCATCGAGAGGGGACTAGCGGCCCTCCAGAAGGTCGATGAGCAGTTCTTC. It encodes CASIERGLAALQKVDEQFF.

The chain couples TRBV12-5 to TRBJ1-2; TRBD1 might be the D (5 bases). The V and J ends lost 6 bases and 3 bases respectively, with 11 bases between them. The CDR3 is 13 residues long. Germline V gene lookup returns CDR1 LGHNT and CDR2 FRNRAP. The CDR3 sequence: CASGSPGDYGYTF. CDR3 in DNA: TGTGCTAGTGGCTCCCCGGGGGACTATGGCTACACCTTC.